This TCR beta chain was sequenced in a study of blood T cell repertoires in COVID-19. The wider study: From the United States, Italy and Spain came samples of acute and convalescent COVID-19. PBMCs, B-cell-depleted T cells, or T cells were the source of the cDNA or gDNA that made up the material.

Methods used by the authors: How many nucleated cells were present was estimated from reference gene primer amplification. The protocol was immunoSEQ multiplex PCR, while the TCRdb copy is restricted to in-frame clones and leaves out a portion. V and J calls and clone size are those listed in that table; D and trimming were worked out from the DNA. The table records some 200,000 clones, about 85% of them present only once. This clone appeared once. V was pared by 0 bases and J by 4 bases, with 14 bases between. The germline CDR1 and CDR2 sequences are SGHRS and YFSETQ. This CDR3 is built from 16 residues.

Sequencing was done on a sample of peripheral blood. The TCR sequence derives from a woman aged 80 or over with active or convalescent COVID-19. The chain joins TRBV5-1 to TRBJ1-5, with D possibly TRBD1 on 5 matching bases. This CDR3 reads CASSLEAVGGNQPQHF. The DNA of the CDR3 is TGCGCCAGCAGCTTGGAGGCAGTCGGGGGTAATCAGCCCCAGCATTTT.